Listed here are 24 T cell receptor beta chains from one sample, sequenced in a study of CD8 T cells in Susac syndrome. It was with random hexamers that roughly 0.45 to 1 ug RNA was reverse transcribed. MiXCR was run by TCRdb on the immunoSEQ multiplex PCR reads, yielding one entry per CDR3 protein. The sample consists of about 150,000 distinct CDR3 sequences, nearly 97% of them appearing once. Material for sequencing was CD8+ T cells from PBMCs. Source of these receptors: a human donor with multiple sclerosis.

The chain uses TRBV7-9 and TRBJ2-7, with no clear D. V was clipped by 7 bases and J by 2 bases, with 9 bases between them. Germline CDR1 reads SEHNR; CDR2 reads FQNEAQ (reference sequence). CDR3 length equals 12 residues. CDR3 residues: CASTDLTYEQYF. The CDR3, as DNA: TGTGCCAGCACAGACCTGACCTACGAGCAGTACTTC.

The chain has TRBV27 and TRBJ2-7; 8 nucleotides line up with TRBD1. The CDR3 consists of 16 residues. The J segment lost 0 bases and the V segment lost 5 bases, leaving 9 bases of the junction unmatched. Germline loops: CDR1 MNHEY, CDR2 SMNVEV (reference sequence). CDR3 DNA: TGTGCCAGCAGTCCTTACCCCGGGACAGGCTCCTACGAGCAGTACGTC. As protein: CASSPYPGTGSYEQYV.

The CDR3 DNA is TGTGCCAGCAGTTCCCACCACCCTTGGGTAGCGGGGGGCCCCTGGGGCGATGAGCAGTTCTTC. Amino acid sequence: CASSSHHPWVAGGPWGDEQFF. V and J are TRBV6-5 and TRBJ2-1; TRBD2 matches at 10 bases. The CDR3 is made up of 21 amino acids. V was clipped by 4 bases and J by 8 bases; unmatched bases: 26. Germline V gives CDR1 MNHEY, CDR2 SVGAGI.

The chain uses TRBV30 and TRBJ1-4; no clear D gene. CDR1 and CDR2 (germline): GTSNPN, SVGIG (reference sequence). Trimming removed 0 bases from V and 8 bases from J, with 7 bases in between. The CDR3 is 12 amino acids. CDR3 loop: CAWSVAGEKLFF. CDR3 coding DNA: TGTGCCTGGAGTGTAGCTGGGGAAAAACTGTTTTTT.

This sequence joins TRBV9 and TRBJ2-5; 12 bases agree with TRBD2. Germline CDR1 is SGDLS and CDR2 is YYNGEE. This CDR3 has 17 residues. Trimming removed 2 bases from V and 0 bases from J; junction bases left unmatched: 5. The DNA for the CDR3 is TGTGCCAGCAGCGTGGCAACTAGCGGGGGGAACCAAGAGACCCAGTACTTC. It codes for CASSVATSGGNQETQYF.

The chain employs TRBV29-1 and TRBJ1-1, with 8 positions matching TRBD1. Germline V gives CDR1 SQVTM, CDR2 ANQGSEA. J lost 1 base, V lost 8 bases, and 6 bases had no gene match. The CDR3 loop spans 13 amino acids. The CDR3 reads CSTPGTGNTEAFF. The CDR3 bases are TGCAGCACTCCCGGGACAGGGAACACTGAAGCTTTCTTT.

The V and J genes are TRBV29-1 and TRBJ2-7; D gene unclear. This CDR3 has 13 residues. V was pared by 4 bases and J by 0 bases, with 10 bases between. Germline V gene sequence: CDR1 SQVTM, CDR2 ANQGSEA. In DNA form, the CDR3 reads TGCAGCGTTGTAAGGTTGAGCTCCTACGAGCAGTACGTC. It translates to CSVVRLSSYEQYV.

This chain joins TRBV29-1 and TRBJ1-1, with unresolved D. The germline CDR1 and CDR2 sequences are SQVTM and ANQGSEA. Between the trimmed V and J ends, which lost 4 bases and 2 bases, there was a span of 8 bases. The CDR3 is 12 residues long. The chain's CDR3 is CSVVPGNTEAFF. As DNA, the CDR3 is TGCAGCGTTGTCCCGGGAAACACTGAAGCTTTCTTT.

This clonotype was detected a few times. The chain recombines TRBV6-5 with TRBJ1-2; D is undetermined. V shed 5 bases and J shed 4 bases, with 8 bases lying between them. This CDR3 has 12 amino acids. Germline V gives CDR1 MNHEY, CDR2 SVGAGI. Written as DNA, the CDR3 is TGTGCCAGCAGTCCCGACTCCTATGGCTACACCTTC. Its protein product is CASSPDSYGYTF.

The rearrangement links TRBV20-1 to TRBJ2-1; unclear D gene. CDR3 length equals 17 residues. Per germline, CDR1 DFQATT and CDR2 SNEGSKA (reference sequence). The V and J ends lost 2 bases and 5 bases respectively, with 22 bases between them. The CDR3, as DNA: TGCAGTGCTAGACCTCCTATGTGGGGTGCGGCTGACAATGAGCAGTTCTTC. The encoded protein is CSARPPMWGAADNEQFF.

This clonotype was found once. The chain has TRBV29-1 and TRBJ2-1; no clear D gene. The CDR3 extends over 11 amino acids. CDR1 SQVTM and CDR2 ANQGSEA come from the germline V gene. Trimming took off 3 bases at V and 7 bases at J, with 7 bases between the two ends. CDR3 sequence (DNA): TGCAGCGTTGATTTGGGGAATGAGCAGTTCTTC. Protein sequence: CSVDLGNEQFF.

This chain connects TRBV5-6 to TRBJ2-2; TRBD2 aligns across 9 bases. Germline V gene lookup returns CDR1 SGHDT and CDR2 YYEEEE. Trimming took 4 bases from V and 0 from J; bases not matched to a gene: 1. The CDR3 loop spans 15 amino acids. This CDR3 is CASSRGGANTGELFF. CDR3 nucleotide sequence: TGTGCCAGCAGCCGCGGGGGGGCGAACACCGGGGAGCTGTTTTTT.

This clonotype was observed once. The chain uses TRBV11-2 and TRBJ1-1; D call uncertain. Germline V gene sequence: CDR1 SGHAT, CDR2 FQNNGV. The CDR3 loop spans 12 amino acids. With 6 bases removed from V and 0 bases from J, the gap between germline ends came to 5 bases. CDR3 in DNA: TGTGCCAGCAGAACTATGAACACTGAAGCTTTCTTT. It yields the protein CASRTMNTEAFF. Filled out from reference TRBV11-2 and TRBJ1-1, the complete variable domain reads EAGVAQSPRYKIIEKRQSVAFWCNPISGHATLYWYQQILGQGPKLLIQFQNNGVVDDSQLPKDRFSAERLKGVDSTLKIQPAKLEDSAVYLCASRTMNTEAFFGQGTRLTVV.

The gene calls are TRBV29-1 and TRBJ2-2, with no clear D. Trimming shortened V by 3 bases and J by 4 bases, and 9 bases separated the two germline ends. CDR1 SQVTM and CDR2 ANQGSEA come from the germline V gene. CDR3 size: 13 residues. CDR3 region: CSVEGRPTGELFF. CDR3 coding DNA: TGCAGCGTTGAGGGCAGGCCCACCGGGGAGCTGTTTTTT.

The chain is built from TRBV6-5 and TRBJ2-7, with TRBD1 matching 10 bases. V dropped 6 bases and J dropped 4; count of bases not matched to a gene: 3. The CDR3 runs 13 residues. Germline assignment: CDR1 MNHEY and CDR2 SVGAGI. The CDR3 DNA follows: TGTGCCAGCAGCCGGGACAGGGGTTACGAGCAGTACTTC. The encoded protein is CASSRDRGYEQYF.

The CDR3 spells CASSSRESGHLYNEQFF. DNA for the CDR3: TGTGCCAGCAGCTCTCGAGAGTCGGGACACCTTTACAATGAGCAGTTCTTC. The chain employs TRBV7-2 and TRBJ2-1, with TRBD1 as a possible D gene (6 bases). The CDR3 has 17 residues. Germline V lookup: CDR1 SGHTA, CDR2 FQGNSA. Trimming shortened V by 4 bases and J by 4 bases, and 20 bases separated the two germline ends.

V usage is TRBV11-2 and J usage is TRBJ2-7; D is unresolved. V shed 3 bases and J shed 7 bases, with 13 bases lying between them. Germline V gene sequence: CDR1 SGHAT, CDR2 FQNNGV. The CDR3 runs 13 residues. Here the CDR3 DNA reads TGTGCCAGCAGCTTCATCGGACCCGCGGAGCAGTACTTC. This translates into CASSFIGPAEQYF.

The CDR3 nucleotides are TGTGCCAGCAGCTTAGGAGGGGACAGTCCCTACGAGCAGTACGTC. It is translated as CASSLGGDSPYEQYV. This chain links TRBV7-9 with TRBJ2-7; TRBD1 matches 7 bases. The CDR3 contains 15 residues. Trimming removed 1 base from V and 2 bases from J; junction bases left unmatched: 5. Looked up from germline, CDR1 is SEHNR and CDR2 is FQNEAQ (reference sequence).

The chain joins TRBV29-1 to TRBJ1-1; no definite D call. Trimming took off 0 bases at V and 5 bases at J, with 19 bases between the two ends. In germline, CDR1 is SQVTM, CDR2 ANQGSEA. CDR3 size: 16 residues. The DNA of the CDR3 is TGCAGCGTTGAAGATAGAGGAGAAAGGGCGGAAACTGAAGCTTTCTTT. Protein sequence: CSVEDRGERAETEAFF.

The chain has TRBV27 and TRBJ1-1; the D gene is possibly TRBD1 (6 bases). The CDR3 spans 11 residues. V was shortened by 8 bases and J by 6 bases, with 10 bases between the two germline ends. Germline CDR1 and CDR2: MNHEY and SMNVEV (reference sequence). In nucleotides, the CDR3 is TGTGCCAGCCAAGGGGGGTCTGAAGCTTTCTTT. It translates to CASQGGSEAFF.

This sequence joins TRBV4-1 and TRBJ2-2, with 7 nucleotides matching TRBD2. Per the germline V gene, CDR1 is MGHRA and CDR2 is YSYEKL. This CDR3 spans 14 amino acids. V lost 4 bases, J lost 3 bases, and 2 bases stayed unmatched. The CDR3 coding sequence is TGCGCCAGCAGCCGGCTAGCGGACACCGGGGAGCTGTTTTTT. Translation: CASSRLADTGELFF.

The genes are TRBV9 and TRBJ2-7; D call uncertain. CDR3 length: 13 residues. Trimming removed 0 bases from V and 5 bases from J, with 9 bases in between. CDR1 is SGDLS and CDR2 is YYNGEE in the germline V gene. The CDR3 DNA sequence: TGTGCCAGCAGCGTAGGGGGTGTAGACGAGCAGTACTTC. Protein product: CASSVGGVDEQYF.

The chain employs TRBV3-1 and TRBJ2-2; 11 nucleotides line up with TRBD2. V lost 1 base, J lost 7 bases, and 11 bases stayed unmatched. Germline V CDR1 and CDR2: LGHDT, YNNKEL (reference sequence). The CDR3 has 18 residues. The CDR3 bases are TGTGCCAGCAGCCAAGTGAGGGCGACTAGCGGGACCCGCGGGGAGCTGTTTTTT. It specifies CASSQVRATSGTRGELFF.

This chain connects TRBV12-3 or TRBV12-4 to TRBJ2-1, with no clear D. The CDR3 runs 14 residues. Trimming left V 5 bases short and J 2 bases short, with 10 bases between. CDR3 coding DNA: TGTGCCAGCAGTGGGGTGAAAACCTACAATGAGCAGTTCTTC. Protein product: CASSGVKTYNEQFF.